This TCR beta chain was found in a study of Graves' ophthalmopathy and Graves' hyperthyroidism (dated by TCRdb to the late 2010s). Regarding the complete study: Peripheral blood samples were taken at the time of initial diagnosis, before any treatment was given. The study used TCR beta repertoire signatures to distinguish Graves' ophthalmopathy from Graves' hyperthyroidism and to predict progression to ophthalmopathy. For training and testing, the roughly 100 patients in the discovery cohort were randomly divided in a 7:3 ratio. The independent validation cohort included about 19 hyperthyroidism patients plus 17 patients who later progressed from hyperthyroidism to ophthalmopathy. In total, over 130 blood samples were TCR-sequenced: roughly 45 ophthalmopathy, around 75 hyperthyroidism and about 17 hyperthyroidism-to-ophthalmopathy patients. In over 5 hyperthyroidism patients, the T-cell repertoire of thyroid tissue was compared with the T-cell repertoire of blood. To explore V-J signatures that separate ophthalmopathy from hyperthyroidism, a discovery set of 95 to 100 patients was enrolled, consisting of more than 40 with ophthalmopathy and some 59 with stable hyperthyroidism. Following sample collection, hyperthyroidism patients were given methimazole at a starting dose of 30 mg daily, and ophthalmopathy patients were given high-dose intravenous methylprednisolone.

The research as a whole found: Most expanded thyroid clonotypes with frequency above 0.001 were also detected in blood, suggesting blood repertoires may reflect the thyroid immune response. Sample size was not statistically predetermined, and group allocation was not concealed from the investigators. Ophthalmopathy was separated from stable hyperthyroidism by the 13-signature model with 87.88% sensitivity and 81.08% specificity in cross-validation and with 80%/75% in the test set. In validation, the model predicted ophthalmopathy progression with over 60% sensitivity and 72.22% specificity; approximately 12 predicted patients were CT-confirmed with GO in a median of approximately six months.

Stable hyperthyroidism was defined as no progression to ophthalmopathy within 18 months of follow-up. Patients with hyperthyroidism were aged 18 to 65 years, had been newly diagnosed, and had a disease duration of less than 2 months. Anyone with other autoimmune diseases, uncontrolled infections, pregnancy or lactation was excluded from the study. Diagnosis was based on clinical symptoms, serum thyroxine, TRAb, thyroid ultrasound and orbital computed tomography. Ficoll-Paque density gradient centrifugation was used to isolate PBMCs from around 9.1 ml of fresh peripheral blood. Total RNA was extracted with Trizol reagent and quality-checked on an Agilent 2100 Bioanalyzer. For CDR1 and CDR2, the germline V gene lists MNHNS and SASEGT. CDR3 length: 15 amino acids, cysteine to phenylalanine. Only the CDR3 portion is preserved as DNA: 45 bases, with reading frame beginning at the first base. V is trimmed back by 7 bases and J by 8 bases, and the junction contains 14 bases that no gene match accounts for.

For repertoire sequencing, the TCR beta CDR3 regions were amplified from RNA transcripts. The first round was an RT-PCR using HTBI primers with the Qiagen OneStep RT-PCR kit, and this first round was followed by a second-round multiplex PCR, then size selection and purification. Libraries were sequenced paired-end with 100 bp reads on an Illumina HiSeq2000. Under the source paper's analysis protocol: Reads were processed with SOAPnuke, discarding reads with adapters, uncalled bases, mean Phred below 15, or no exact constant-primer or identifier match. COPE v1.2.5 was used to merge high-quality paired reads. Each unique nucleotide sequence was defined as a clonotype, and clonotypes were aligned to IMGT TRB V, D and J references with MiTCR v1.1. The analysis was limited to V-J combinations with a frequency above 0.0001, which together covered 98% to 99.2% of repertoires. A TCR clonal expansion and chaos score per V-J combination was defined as the ratio of F50 clonal expansion to chaos observed in the TCRdist matrix. Welch's t-statistics and random forest were used to reduce features to about a dozen V-J combinations, which were fed into a naive Bayes classifier. Thyroid-blood repertoire similarity was quantified with the Morisita-Horn index. TCRdb cleaned the public reads at Q25 with fastp, built clones with MiXCR and kept in-frame beta chains. Each record represents a unique CDR3 protein, reported with the most common genes and DNA among its rows. The authors' filters were not applied to this entry. This sample lists fewer than 650,000 distinct CDR3 sequences; roughly 20% were detected once. Jointly, the top ten make up approximately 6.9% of the sample.

There are many counts of this clonotype. The antigen it recognizes is unknown. No much larger clonotype is one base removed from it; base qualities were not supplied. Sequencing used peripheral blood. This receptor was taken from a young woman with stable Graves' hyperthyroidism. Some clones in this sample may be carry-over from other donors' samples. Donor details come from another sample of the same person, matched by shared clones. The chain employs TRBV6-1 and TRBJ1-2, and TRBD1 matches 9 of the central bases. The DNA reads TGTGCCAGCACCCGAACCCAGGGACAGGGAGGAGGCTACACCTTC. Translated, this is CASTRTQGQGGGYTF.